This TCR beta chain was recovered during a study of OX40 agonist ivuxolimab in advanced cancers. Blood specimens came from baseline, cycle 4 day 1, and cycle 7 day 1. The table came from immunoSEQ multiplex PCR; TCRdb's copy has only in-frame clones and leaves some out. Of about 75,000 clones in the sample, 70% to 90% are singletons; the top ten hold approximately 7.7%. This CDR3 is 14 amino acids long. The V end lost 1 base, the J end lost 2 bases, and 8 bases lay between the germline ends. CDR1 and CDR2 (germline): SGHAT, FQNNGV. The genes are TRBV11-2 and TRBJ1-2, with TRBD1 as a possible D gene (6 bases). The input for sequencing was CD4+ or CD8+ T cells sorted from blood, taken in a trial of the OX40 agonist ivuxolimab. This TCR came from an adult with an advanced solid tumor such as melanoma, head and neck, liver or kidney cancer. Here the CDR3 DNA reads TGTGCCAGCAGCTTAGGGACAGAGAACTATGGCTACACCTTC. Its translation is CASSLGTENYGYTF.